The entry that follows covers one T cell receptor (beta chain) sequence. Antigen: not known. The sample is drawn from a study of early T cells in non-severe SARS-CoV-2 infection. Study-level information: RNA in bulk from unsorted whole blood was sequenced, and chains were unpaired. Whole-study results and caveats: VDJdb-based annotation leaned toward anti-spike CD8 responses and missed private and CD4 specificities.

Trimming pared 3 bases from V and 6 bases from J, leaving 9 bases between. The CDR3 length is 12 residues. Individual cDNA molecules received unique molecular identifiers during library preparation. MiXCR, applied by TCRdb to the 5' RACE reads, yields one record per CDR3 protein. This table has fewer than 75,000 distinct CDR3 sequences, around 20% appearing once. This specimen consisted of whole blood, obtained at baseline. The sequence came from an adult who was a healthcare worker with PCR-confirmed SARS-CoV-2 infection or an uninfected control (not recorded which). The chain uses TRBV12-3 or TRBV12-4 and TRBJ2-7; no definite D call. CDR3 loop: CASSFSPGEQYF. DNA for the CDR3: TGTGCCAGCAGTTTCTCCCCCGGCGAGCAGTACTTC.